The 11 T cell receptor beta chains presented below share a single source sample, sequenced in a study of T cell repertoires in cytomegalovirus infection. MiXCR was run by TCRdb on the reads, yielding one entry per CDR3 protein. The repertoire consists of 44,000 or so distinct CDR3 sequences, with around 23% occurring once and the leading ten covering 85% to 90%. Antigens for these TCRs are unknown. The sample in question was CD8+ T cells from cultured PBMCs, obtained from culture after CMV antigen stimulation. The receptors come from a human donor in good health (CMV status not recorded). Some clones in this sample may be carry-over from other donors' samples.

The chain carries TRBV20-1 and TRBJ2-1; 12 nucleotides align to TRBD2. The CDR3 spans 17 residues. Germline assignment: CDR1 DFQATT and CDR2 SNEGSKA (reference sequence). The junction had 10 bases not matched to a gene; V was cut back by 0 bases and J by 7 bases. In DNA, the CDR3 is TGCAGTGCTAGAGATCCCCTAGCGGGGGGGCGGGTGAATGAGCAGTTCTTC. The encoded protein is CSARDPLAGGRVNEQFF.

The chain employs TRBV19 and TRBJ2-3; D remains unclear. The CDR3 runs to 13 residues. V was trimmed by 6 bases and J by 5 bases, leaving 12 bases between them. Germline V gene sequence: CDR1 LNHDA, CDR2 SQIVND (reference sequence). The CDR3 sequence: CASSLLSGDTQYF. As DNA, the CDR3 is TGTGCCAGTAGCCTCCTTTCGGGAGATACGCAGTATTTT.

This clonotype was seen a few times. The chain is built from TRBV27 and TRBJ2-1; TRBD1 agrees at 9 bases. The ends lost 6 bases at V and 8 bases at J; junction bases unmatched: 14. The CDR3 extends over 16 amino acids. The germline V gene encodes CDR1 MNHEY and CDR2 SMNVEV (reference sequence). The CDR3 DNA follows: TGTGCCAGCAGACAGGGGGCGTACGGGGGAGCAGATGAGCAGTTCTTC. Protein sequence: CASRQGAYGGADEQFF.

This chain joins TRBV7-9 and TRBJ2-1; D possibly corresponds to TRBD1 (6 bases). The V end lost 9 bases, the J end lost 0 bases, and 12 bases lay between the germline ends. CDR3 length: 14 amino acids. Germline V lookup: CDR1 SEHNR, CDR2 FQNEAQ (reference sequence). CDR3 bases: TGTGCCAGTCGTAGACAGGACTCCTACAATGAGCAGTTCTTC. Translating it yields CASRRQDSYNEQFF.

This clonotype was observed a handful of times. The CDR3 protein is CASSYTGSPTGELFF. The CDR3 DNA reads as TGTGCCAGCAGTTACACCGGGTCCCCAACCGGGGAGCTGTTTTTT. The chain links TRBV6-5 to TRBJ2-2; D remains ambiguous. Trimming stripped 2 bases from V and 5 bases from J, with 12 bases between. The germline gives CDR1 MNHEY, CDR2 SVGAGI. The CDR3 sequence is 15 residues long.

The gene calls are TRBV27 and TRBJ1-6; TRBD1 is a possible D gene (5 bases). The ends were cut back, 3 bases at V and 13 bases at J, with 13 bases in the middle. The germline V gene has CDR1 MNHEY and CDR2 SMNVEV (reference sequence). The CDR3 is made up of 13 amino acids. In DNA form, the CDR3 reads TGTGCCAGCAGTTTCCAGGGTGGATCGCCCCTCCACTTT. It is translated as CASSFQGGSPLHF.

This chain joins TRBV4-1 and TRBJ2-7; possibly TRBD2 for D (5 bases). V dropped 4 bases and J dropped 3 bases, with 13 bases sitting between them. This CDR3 comprises 14 residues. Germline V CDR1 and CDR2: MGHRA, YSYEKL. CDR3 sequence reads: CASSLEQRNYEQYF. CDR3 nucleotide sequence: TGCGCCAGCAGCCTTGAACAGCGGAACTACGAGCAGTACTTC.

V gene TRBV11-1 combines with J gene TRBJ2-5; tentative D call: TRBD1 (6 bases). V was shortened by 2 bases and J by 5 bases, with 9 bases between the two germline ends. The CDR3 totals 13 residues. Per germline, CDR1 SGHAT and CDR2 FQDESV (reference sequence). CDR3 coding DNA: TGTGCCAGCAGCTTAACAGGGTCGGAGACCCAGTACTTC. Translated: CASSLTGSETQYF. The whole variable domain, remainder taken from reference TRBV11-1 and TRBJ2-5, is EAEVAQSPRYKITEKSQAVAFWCDPISGHATLYWYRQILGQGPELLVQFQDESVVDDSQLPKDRFSAERLKGVDSTLKIQPAELGDSAMYLCASSLTGSETQYFGPGTRLLVL.

This clonotype was found once. CDR3 sequence: CASRTSGAGELFF. The CDR3 DNA follows: TGTGCCAGCAGAACTAGCGGGGCCGGGGAGCTGTTTTTT. The rearrangement links TRBV6-1 to TRBJ2-2; 10 nucleotides agree with TRBD2. V gave up 6 bases and J gave up 6 bases; unmatched junction bases: 1. Germline V lookup: CDR1 MNHNS, CDR2 SASEGT. This CDR3 is built from 13 residues.

The chain is built from TRBV6-5 and TRBJ2-1; TRBD2 aligns across 7 bases. Germline assignment: CDR1 MNHEY and CDR2 SVGAGI. V lost 0 bases, J lost 9 bases, and 11 bases stayed unmatched. The CDR3 is 16 residues long. CDR3 nucleotides: TGTGCCAGCAGTTACTCGGGTGCGGGGGAAGGGGTTGAGCAGTTCTTC. This translates into CASSYSGAGEGVEQFF.

This clonotype was seen a handful of times. The chain couples TRBV7-9 to TRBJ2-4; 7 bases fit TRBD1. The trim removed 7 bases at V and 5 bases at J, leaving 5 bases unmatched. The CDR3 is 13 amino acids. CDR1 SEHNR and CDR2 FQNEAQ come from the germline V gene (reference sequence). The CDR3 is CASIGTVENIQYF. CDR3 DNA: TGTGCCAGCATCGGGACAGTTGAAAACATTCAGTACTTC.